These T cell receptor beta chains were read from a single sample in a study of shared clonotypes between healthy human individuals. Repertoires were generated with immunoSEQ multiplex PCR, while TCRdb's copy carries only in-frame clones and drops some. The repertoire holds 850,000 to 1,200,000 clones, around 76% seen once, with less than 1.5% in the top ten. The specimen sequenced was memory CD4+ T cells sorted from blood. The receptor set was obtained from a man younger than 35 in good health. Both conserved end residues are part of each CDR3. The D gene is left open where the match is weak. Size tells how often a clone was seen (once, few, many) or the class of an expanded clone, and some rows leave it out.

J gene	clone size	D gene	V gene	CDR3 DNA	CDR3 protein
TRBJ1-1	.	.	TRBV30	TGTGCCGGCCGGGACACCAACTGGAACACTGAGGCTTTCTTT	CAGRDTNWNTEAFF
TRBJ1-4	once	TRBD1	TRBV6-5	TGTGCCAGCAGGGGGACAGGGAAGGCTAATGAAAAACTGTTTTTT	CASRGTGKANEKLFF
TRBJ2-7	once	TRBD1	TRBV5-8	TGTGCCAGCAGCTTACGGGACAGTTACATCTACGAGCAGTACTTC	CASSLRDSYIYEQYF
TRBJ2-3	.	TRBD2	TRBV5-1	TGCGCCAGCAGCCTCGGCGGGACTAGCGGCACAGATACGCAGTATTTT	CASSLGGTSGTDTQYF
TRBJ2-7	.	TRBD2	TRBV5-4	TGTGCCAGCAGCCCAGCGGGAGGCCCCTACGAGCAGTACTTC	CASSPAGGPYEQYF
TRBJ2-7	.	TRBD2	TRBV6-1	TGTGCCAGCATCCCTGGCGGGGGGGCCTACGAGCAGTACTTC	CASIPGGGAYEQYF
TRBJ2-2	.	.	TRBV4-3	TGCGCCAGCAGCCATGGGGTAGGGGCCGGGGAGCTGTTTTTT	CASSHGVGAGELFF
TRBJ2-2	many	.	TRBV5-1	TGCGCCAGCAGCTTGACGGGACGGGAGAACACCGGGGAGCTGTTTTTT	CASSLTGRENTGELFF
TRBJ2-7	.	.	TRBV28	TGTGCCAGCAGTTTCCTCTCAGGGGTTACGAAAGAGCAGTACTTC	CASSFLSGVTKEQYF
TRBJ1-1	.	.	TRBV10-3	TGTGCCATCAGTGACCCAAGGGGGAACACTGAAGCTTTCTTT	CAISDPRGNTEAFF
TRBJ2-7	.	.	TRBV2	TGTGCCAGCAGTTACAGGGATGGGAACGAGCAGTACTTC	CASSYRDGNEQYF
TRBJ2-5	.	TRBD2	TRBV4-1	TGCGCCAGCAGCCAAGAAAGGGCCGGGGGGGCCGGTGAGACCCAGTACTTC	CASSQERAGGAGETQYF
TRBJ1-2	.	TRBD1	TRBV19	TGTGCCAGTAGTCCCTCGGGACAGGGAGTCCTTAACTATGGCTACACCTTC	CASSPSGQGVLNYGYTF
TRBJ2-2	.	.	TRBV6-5	TGTGCCAGCAGTTACAGCCGACAGAACACCGGGGAGCTGTTTTTT	CASSYSRQNTGELFF
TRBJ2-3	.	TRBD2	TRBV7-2	TGTGCCAGCAGCTTAGATCTAGCGGGAGGGATAGTAGATACGCAGTATTTT	CASSLDLAGGIVDTQYF
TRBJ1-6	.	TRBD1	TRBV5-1	TGCGCCAGCAGCTTGGGGACAGGGAGTTCACCCCTCCACTTT	CASSLGTGSSPLHF